Listed below are T cell receptor beta chains from one sample, sequenced in a study of blood T cell repertoires in COVID-19. Sequenced by immunoSEQ multiplex PCR; TCRdb stores in-frame clones only, minus some. The sample has about 59,000 clones, 73% seen once; the top ten hold more than 11%. The sample was peripheral blood. Receptors originate from a woman in her 70s with acute or convalescent COVID-19. The CDR3 runs from the conserved cysteine through the conserved F or W. D genes are given only for firm matches. Size values are once, few and many counts, or a class for expanded clones, and some rows have none.

clone_size	v_call	cdr3_length	d_call	j_call	cdr3_aa	cdr3_nt
few	TRBV14	14	-	TRBJ2-3	CASSQESQRDTQYF	TGTGCCAGCAGCCAAGAATCTCAGAGGGATACGCAGTATTTT
few	TRBV5-1	14	-	TRBJ2-7	CASSLQGYSYEQYF	TGCGCCAGCAGCCTCCAGGGATATTCCTACGAGCAGTACTTC
medium-sized	TRBV4-2	15	TRBD2	TRBJ2-2	CASSQGIGGTGELFF	TGTGCCAGCAGCCAAGGAATCGGGGGGACCGGGGAGCTGTTTTTT
once	TRBV12-1	14	-	TRBJ1-4	CASSFDRAEEKLFF	TGTGCCAGCAGCTTTGACAGGGCGGAGGAAAAACTGTTTTTT
few	TRBV9	14	-	TRBJ1-1	CASSSRYEGTEAFF	TGTGCCAGCAGCTCCAGATATGAGGGTACTGAAGCTTTCTTT
-	TRBV28	15	TRBD1	TRBJ1-2	CASSSGTGDFYGYTF	TGTGCCAGCAGTTCCGGGACAGGGGATTTCTATGGCTACACCTTC
-	TRBV10-2	15	TRBD2	TRBJ2-1	CASSHLAGGPNEQFF	TGCGCCAGCAGTCATCTAGCGGGGGGGCCCAATGAGCAGTTCTTC
-	TRBV4-1	15	TRBD1	TRBJ1-2	CASSQANRGTYGYTF	TGCGCCAGCAGCCAAGCAAACAGGGGGACTTATGGCTACACCTTC
-	TRBV30	12	-	TRBJ1-4	CAMGGAREKLFF	TGTGCCATGGGCGGGGCGAGGGAAAAACTGTTTTTT
-	TRBV29-1	12	TRBD1	TRBJ1-1	CSSGQMNTEAFF	TGCAGCTCGGGACAGATGAACACTGAAGCTTTCTTT